This T cell receptor beta chain appears in the sequencing data of a study of early T cells in non-severe SARS-CoV-2 infection. Study-wide background: Unsorted whole blood bulk RNA was sequenced, with unpaired chains. General study results and limits: Matching with VDJdb favored anti-spike CD8 responses (missing private and CD4 specificities).

This clonotype was detected ten times or more. Its antigen remains unidentified. The V gene's germline CDR1 is SGHTA and CDR2 FQGNSA. The CDR3 is 14 residues long. Deletions cut 1 base from V and 2 bases from J, with 8 bases between. The protocol attached unique molecular identifiers to individual cDNA molecules. One entry per CDR3 protein, called by TCRdb with MiXCR from the 5' RACE reads. The table records tens of thousands of distinct CDR3 sequences, less than 7% of them present only once. The clonotype originates from an adult who was a healthcare worker with PCR-confirmed SARS-CoV-2 infection or an uninfected control (not recorded which). Source material: whole blood. The rearrangement links TRBV7-2 to TRBJ2-5, with D unclear. The CDR3 DNA is TGTGCCAGCAGCTTAGTCAGTTCGCAAGAGACCCAGTACTTC. Translation gives CASSLVSSQETQYF. The full variable domain, in which reference TRBV7-2 and TRBJ2-5 provide the parts outside the CDR3, is GAGVSQSPSNKVTEKGKDVELRCDPISGHTALYWYRQSLGQGLEFLIYFQGNSAPDKSGLPSDRFSAERTGGSVSTLTIQRTQQEDSAVYLCASSLVSSQETQYFGPGTRLLVL.